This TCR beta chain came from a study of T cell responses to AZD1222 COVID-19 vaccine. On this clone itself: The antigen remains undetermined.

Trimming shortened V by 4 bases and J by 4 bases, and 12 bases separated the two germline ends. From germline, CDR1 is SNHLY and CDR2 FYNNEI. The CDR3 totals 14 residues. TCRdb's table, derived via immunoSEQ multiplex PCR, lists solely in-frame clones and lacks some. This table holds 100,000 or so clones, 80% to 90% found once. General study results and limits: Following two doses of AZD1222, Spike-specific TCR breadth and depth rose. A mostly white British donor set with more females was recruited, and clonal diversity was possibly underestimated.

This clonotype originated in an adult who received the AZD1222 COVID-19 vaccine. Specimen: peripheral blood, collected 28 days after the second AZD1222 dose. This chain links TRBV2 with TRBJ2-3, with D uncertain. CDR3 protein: CASSVPSISDTQYF. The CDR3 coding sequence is TGTGCCAGCAGTGTTCCTAGTATCTCAGATACGCAGTATTTT.